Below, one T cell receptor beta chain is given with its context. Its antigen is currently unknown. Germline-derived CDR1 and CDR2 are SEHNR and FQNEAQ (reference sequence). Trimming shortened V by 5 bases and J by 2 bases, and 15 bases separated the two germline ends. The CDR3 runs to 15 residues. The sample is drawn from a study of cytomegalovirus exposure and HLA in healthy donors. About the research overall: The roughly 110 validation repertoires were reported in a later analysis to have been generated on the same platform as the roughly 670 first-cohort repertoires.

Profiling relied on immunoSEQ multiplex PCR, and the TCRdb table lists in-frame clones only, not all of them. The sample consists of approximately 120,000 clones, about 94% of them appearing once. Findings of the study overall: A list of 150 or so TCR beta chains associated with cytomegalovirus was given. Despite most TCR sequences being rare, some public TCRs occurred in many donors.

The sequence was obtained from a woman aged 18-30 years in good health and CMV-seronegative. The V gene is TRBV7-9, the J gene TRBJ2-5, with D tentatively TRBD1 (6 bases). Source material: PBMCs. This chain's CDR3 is CASSPRRGVQETQYF. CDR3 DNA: TGTGCCAGCAGCCCCCGCAGGGGCGTTCAAGAGACCCAGTACTTC.